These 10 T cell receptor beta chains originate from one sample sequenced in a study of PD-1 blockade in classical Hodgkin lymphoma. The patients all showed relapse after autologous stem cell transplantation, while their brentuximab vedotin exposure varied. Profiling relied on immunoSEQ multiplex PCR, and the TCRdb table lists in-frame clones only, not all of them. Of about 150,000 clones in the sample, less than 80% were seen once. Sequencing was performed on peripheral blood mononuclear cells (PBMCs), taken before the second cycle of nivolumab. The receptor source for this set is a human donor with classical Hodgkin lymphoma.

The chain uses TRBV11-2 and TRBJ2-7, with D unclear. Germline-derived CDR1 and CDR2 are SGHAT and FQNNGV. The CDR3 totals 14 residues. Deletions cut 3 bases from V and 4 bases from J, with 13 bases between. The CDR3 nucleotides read TGTGCCAGCAGCTTGATGCTGATGGGGTACGAGCAGTACTTC. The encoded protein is CASSLMLMGYEQYF.

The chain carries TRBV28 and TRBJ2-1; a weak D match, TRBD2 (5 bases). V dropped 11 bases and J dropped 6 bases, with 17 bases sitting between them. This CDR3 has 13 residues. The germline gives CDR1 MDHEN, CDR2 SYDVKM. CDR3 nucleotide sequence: TGTGCCTCCAACGGGAATCGTTTCAATGAGCAGTTCTTC. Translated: CASNGNRFNEQFF.

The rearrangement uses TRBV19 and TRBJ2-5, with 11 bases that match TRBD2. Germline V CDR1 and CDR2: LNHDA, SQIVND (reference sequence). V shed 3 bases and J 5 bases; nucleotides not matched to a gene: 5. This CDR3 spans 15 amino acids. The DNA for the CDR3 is TGTGCCAGTAGTATGAGTAGCGGGGGGGCCGAGACCCAGTACTTC. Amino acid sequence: CASSMSSGGAETQYF.

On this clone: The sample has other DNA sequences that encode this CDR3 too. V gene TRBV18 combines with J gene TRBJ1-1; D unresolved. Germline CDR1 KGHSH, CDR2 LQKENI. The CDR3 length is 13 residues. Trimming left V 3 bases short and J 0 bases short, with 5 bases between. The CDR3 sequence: CASSPDLNTEAFF. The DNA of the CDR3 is TGTGCCAGCTCACCGGACCTGAACACTGAAGCTTTCTTT.

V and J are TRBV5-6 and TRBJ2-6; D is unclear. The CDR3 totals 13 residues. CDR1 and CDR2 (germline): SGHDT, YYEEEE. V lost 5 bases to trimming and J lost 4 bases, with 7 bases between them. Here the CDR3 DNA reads TGTGCCAGCAGTGGTTCCGGGGCCAACGTCCTGACTTTC. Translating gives CASSGSGANVLTF. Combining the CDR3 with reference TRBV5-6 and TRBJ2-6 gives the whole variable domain DAGVTQSPTHLIKTRGQQVTLRCSPKSGHDTVSWYQQALGQGPQFIFQYYEEEERQRGNFPDRFSGHQFPNYSSELNVNALLLGDSALYLCASSGSGANVLTFGAGSRLTVL.

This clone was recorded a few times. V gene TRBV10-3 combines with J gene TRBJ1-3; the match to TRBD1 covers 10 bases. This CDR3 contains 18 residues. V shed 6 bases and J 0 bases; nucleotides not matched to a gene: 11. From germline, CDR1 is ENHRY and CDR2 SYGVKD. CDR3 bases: TGTGCCATCAGCTCATCCGGGACAGGGGTTATCTCTGGAAACACCATATATTTT. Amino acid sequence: CAISSSGTGVISGNTIYF.

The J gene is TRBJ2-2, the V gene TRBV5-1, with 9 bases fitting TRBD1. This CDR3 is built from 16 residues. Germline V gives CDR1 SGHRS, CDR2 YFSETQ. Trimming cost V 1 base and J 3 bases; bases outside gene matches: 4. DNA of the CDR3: TGCGCCAGCAGCTTGTTAGGGACAGGGCACACCGGGGAGCTGTTTTTT. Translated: CASSLLGTGHTGELFF. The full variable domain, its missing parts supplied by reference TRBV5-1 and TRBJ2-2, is KAGVTQTPRYLIKTRGQQVTLSCSPISGHRSVSWYQQTPGQGLQFLFEYFSETQRNKGNFPGRFSGRQFSNSRSEMNVSTLELGDSALYLCASSLLGTGHTGELFFGEGSRLTVL.

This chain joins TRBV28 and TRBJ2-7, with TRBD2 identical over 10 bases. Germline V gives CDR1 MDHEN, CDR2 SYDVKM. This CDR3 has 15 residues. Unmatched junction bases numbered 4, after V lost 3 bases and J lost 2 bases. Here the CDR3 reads CASSFRTSGAYEQYF. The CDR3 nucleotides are TGTGCCAGCAGTTTCCGGACTAGCGGTGCCTACGAGCAGTACTTC.

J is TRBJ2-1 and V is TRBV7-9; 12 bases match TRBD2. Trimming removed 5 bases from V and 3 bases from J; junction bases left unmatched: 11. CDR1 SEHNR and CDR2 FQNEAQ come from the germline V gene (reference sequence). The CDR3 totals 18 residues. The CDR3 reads CASSTRTSGRLLYNEQFF. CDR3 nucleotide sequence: TGTGCCAGCAGCACCAGAACTAGCGGGAGGTTGCTCTACAATGAGCAGTTCTTC.

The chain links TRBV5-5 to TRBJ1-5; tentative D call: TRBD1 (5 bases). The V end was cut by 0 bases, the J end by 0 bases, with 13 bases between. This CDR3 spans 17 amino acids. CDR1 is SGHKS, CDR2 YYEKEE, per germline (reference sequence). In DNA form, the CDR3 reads TGTGCCAGCAGCTTGGGACAGTATCCCTATAGCAATCAGCCCCAGCATTTT. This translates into CASSLGQYPYSNQPQHF.